This TCR beta chain is from a study of PD-1 blockade in mismatch repair-deficient tumors (dated by TCRdb to the late 2010s). At the level of the whole study: Between September 2013 and 2016, the trial enrolled 65 to 95 consecutive patients with 12 types of mismatch repair-deficient cancer, all of whom had received prior treatment and were progressing. Tumor-associated T cell clones in the peripheral blood of patients responding to PD-1 blockade were tracked using deep sequencing of TCR CDR3 regions. Beyond this particular receptor, the publication reports: Rapid expansion after pembrolizumab followed by contraction, generally before radiologic responses, was shown by tumor-resident clones, which were often undetectable in blood before treatment.

About this clone: What antigen it recognizes has not been identified. The sample holds no much larger clone one base away, and base qualities are not on file.

Cut back by 3 bases and 7 bases, the V and J ends lie 13 bases apart. From a lookup of the germline V gene, CDR1 and CDR2 are MDHEN and SYDVKM. Including cysteine and phenylalanine, the CDR3 has 14 amino acids. The read is trimmed to its CDR3 DNA, 42 bases read in frame from base 1. For each enrolled patient, mismatch repair deficiency was established using either polymerase chain reaction or immunohistochemistry. TCR sequencing was carried out for a few patients who responded to pembrolizumab therapy. The phase II trial prospectively tested pembrolizumab PD-1 blockade in advanced mismatch repair-deficient cancers regardless of tissue of origin. Serial peripheral blood T cell samples were collected before and at multiple times after starting PD-1 blockade. The timing of each blood sample was reported as weeks after the first dose of pembrolizumab. The library was prepared using the immunoSEQ multiplex PCR assay. The source is immuneACCESS, and TCRdb retained only in-frame sequences with V and J called. Part of the clones is not carried over; for the studies checked, unresolved V genes explain less than half of this, and the remainder is unexplained. The sample table contains roughly 120,000 clones; only one count was recorded for roughly 86% of them. The ten largest account for roughly 12% of the sample.

Sample: peripheral blood, taken 70 to 73 weeks after starting pembrolizumab. The rearranged chain carries TRBV28 and TRBJ1-5; the D gene is perhaps TRBD1, on 5 matching bases. The clonotype was recovered from an adult with mismatch repair-deficient cancer. This receptor carries the CDR3 CASSFFGGGQPQHF. The nucleotide sequence reads TGTGCCAGCAGTTTTTTTGGGGGAGGGCAGCCCCAGCATTTT.